The 26 T cell receptor beta chains presented below share a single source sample, sequenced in a study of T cells in Graves' hyperthyroidism and ophthalmopathy. TCR beta CDR3 regions were amplified from RNA. TCR CDR3 regions were first amplified by RT-PCR with HTBI primers. TCRdb recomputed calls from the multiplex PCR reads with MiXCR, one row per CDR3 protein. The repertoire holds fewer than 750,000 distinct CDR3 sequences, just over 45% seen once, with more than 7.5% in the top ten. Sequences were obtained from peripheral blood or thyroid tissue (not recorded which). The receptors shown here come from a woman younger than 30 with Graves' hyperthyroidism.

In its sample, this clonotype was seen once. The junction differs from germline at one of its ends, possibly a read error. J is TRBJ1-2 and V is TRBV6-5; D is undetermined. The CDR3 has 13 residues. Germline V gene lookup returns CDR1 MNHEY and CDR2 SVGAGI. The CDR3 here is CAISEGSSDGYTF. CDR3 bases: TGTGCCATCAGTGAAGGGTCATCAGATGGCTACACCTTC.

There are many counts of this clonotype. The chain has TRBV15 and TRBJ1-2; TRBD1 might be the D (6 bases). The CDR3 has 13 amino acids. Trimming took off 6 bases at V and 2 bases at J, with 10 bases between the two ends. CDR1 and CDR2 from the germline V gene are LNHNV and YYDKDF (reference sequence). The CDR3 loop is CATRDRANYGYTF. The CDR3 DNA follows: TGTGCCACCAGGGACAGAGCGAACTATGGCTACACCTTC.

Notes on this clonotype: In this CDR3 the conserved last residue, phenylalanine or tryptophan, is missing, so a read error is likely. This chain joins TRBV7-2 and TRBJ1-5; 10 bases match TRBD1. Per germline, CDR1 SGHTA and CDR2 FQGNSA. V shed 2 bases, J shed 11 bases, and the junction held 9 bases outside the gene matches. CDR3 length equals 15 residues. The CDR3: CASSLTGDRGETQHS. The CDR3 region has the DNA TGTGCCAGCAGCTTAACCGGGGACAGGGGAGAGACCCAGCATTCT.

This clonotype was counted once. This may be a read error, as it is one base from a much larger clone. J is TRBJ1-4 and V is TRBV12-3 or TRBV12-4; D not resolved. The CDR3 spans 15 residues. In nucleotides, the CDR3 is TGTGTCAGCAGTTTAGCGCGACGACCTAATGAAAAACTGTTTTTT. Its translation: CVSSLARRPNEKLFF.

A single count supports this clonotype. This chain uses TRBV6-1 with TRBJ1-2; TRBD1 is a possible D gene (6 bases). CDR3 length: 13 residues. V was cut by 4 bases and J by 11 bases, with 17 bases left in between. Germline V gene data show CDR1 as MNHNS and CDR2 as SASEGT. This chain's CDR3 is CASSGAGTLGYTF. The CDR3, as DNA: TGTGCCAGCAGTGGAGCCGGGACATTAGGTTACACCTTC.

This chain links TRBV7-9 with TRBJ2-5; D may be TRBD2 (5 bases). There are 15 residues in the CDR3. V was cut by 1 base and J by 1 base, with 10 bases left in between. CDR1 and CDR2 (germline): SEHNR, FQNEAQ (reference sequence). CDR3 in amino acids: CASSLVGRGQETQYF. The CDR3, as DNA: TGTGCCAGCAGCTTAGTGGGTCGGGGCCAAGAGACCCAGTACTTC. Based on the CDR3 plus reference TRBV7-9 and TRBJ2-5, the full variable domain is DTGVSQNPRHKITKRGQNVTFRCDPISEHNRLYWYRQTLGQGPEFLTYFQNEAQLEKSRLLSDRFSAERPKGSFSTLEIQRTEQGDSAMYLCASSLVGRGQETQYFGPGTRLLVL.

Of note for this clonotype: This clone may be a read error of a much larger clone one base away. The V and J genes are TRBV12-5 and TRBJ1-5; the D gene is possibly TRBD1 (5 bases). Per the germline V gene, CDR1 is LGHNT and CDR2 is FRNRAP. This CDR3 is 15 amino acids long. CDR3 nucleotides: TGTGCCAGCATCGAGGGACCCTTGATTAATCAGCCCCAGCATTTT. Amino acids: CASIEGPLINQPQHF.

This rearrangement joins TRBV2 to TRBJ1-6, with a weak D call TRBD1 (6 bases). The V end lost 4 bases, the J end lost 7 bases, and 11 bases lay between the germline ends. Germline V lookup: CDR1 SNHLY, CDR2 FYNNEI. The CDR3 length is 14 residues. In nucleotides, the CDR3 is TGTGCCAGCAGTGGCAGGGGCGGCAATTCACCCCTCCACTTT. Encoded protein: CASSGRGGNSPLHF.

This clonotype has just a few counts. This chain links TRBV12-5 with TRBJ2-5; D possibly corresponds to TRBD2 (6 bases). V lost 6 bases and J 1 base, leaving 12 bases between the germline ends. Germline V gene sequence: CDR1 LGHNT, CDR2 FRNRAP. CDR3 length equals 14 residues. The CDR3 spells CASGGGRPQETQYF. The CDR3 coding sequence is TGTGCTAGTGGGGGAGGACGACCCCAAGAGACCCAGTACTTC.

The table lists this clonotype with a few counts. A much bigger clone sits one base away, suggesting this may be a read error. The chain joins TRBV20-1 to TRBJ1-5, with D maybe TRBD1 (5 bases). The CDR3 has 14 amino acids. The germline gives CDR1 DFQATT, CDR2 SNEGSKA (reference sequence). With 1 base removed from V and 8 bases from J, the gap between germline ends came to 15 bases. CDR3: CSARGNRWAEPQHF. In DNA form, the CDR3 reads TGCAGTGCTAGAGGGAACAGGTGGGCCGAGCCCCAGCATTTT.

The V call is TRBV6-6, the J call TRBJ2-2; 7 positions agree with TRBD1. Germline V lookup: CDR1 MNHNY, CDR2 SVGAGI (reference sequence). CDR3 length: 16 residues. V shed 6 bases, J shed 3 bases, and the junction held 10 bases outside the gene matches. The CDR3 nucleotides read TGTGCCAGCAGCACAAGACAGGGAGTCTACACCGGGGAGCTGTTTTTT. It encodes CASSTRQGVYTGELFF.

This clonotype showed up just a few times. This rearrangement joins TRBV27 to TRBJ1-5; D not certain. V was pared by 2 bases and J by 3 bases, with 8 bases between. The CDR3 is 14 amino acids. Germline assignment: CDR1 MNHEY and CDR2 SMNVEV (reference sequence). The CDR3 DNA is TGTGCCAGCAGTTTAAGGCAGACCAATCAGCCCCAGCATTTT. It codes for CASSLRQTNQPQHF.

This clonotype appeared many times. The chain recombines TRBV4-1 with TRBJ2-7; 12 bases are shared with TRBD2. Germline V lookup: CDR1 MGHRA, CDR2 YSYEKL. J was trimmed by 2 bases and V by 4 bases; bases with no gene match: 6. The CDR3 has 16 amino acids. The CDR3 protein is CASSLDGLAGTYEQYF. CDR3 DNA: TGCGCCAGCAGCCTCGACGGACTAGCGGGAACCTACGAGCAGTACTTC.

The table lists this clonotype with many counts. V is TRBV4-2 and J is TRBJ2-5; D ambiguous. V was trimmed by 3 bases and J by 4 bases, leaving 21 bases between them. In germline, CDR1 is LGHNA, CDR2 YNFKEQ. The CDR3 is 17 residues long. The CDR3 region is CASSQDLITQATETQYF. As DNA, the CDR3 is TGTGCCAGCAGCCAGGACCTCATAACCCAGGCGACAGAGACCCAGTACTTC.

The gene calls are TRBV19 and TRBJ1-5; no firm D call. Germline V CDR1 and CDR2: LNHDA, SQIVND (reference sequence). V gave up 11 bases and J gave up 6 bases, with 23 bases separating them. The CDR3 is 15 residues long. This CDR3 is CAGTTAPGFGQPQHF. The CDR3 DNA is TGTGCCGGTACTACAGCCCCGGGCTTCGGTCAGCCCCAGCATTTT.

Concerning this clonotype itself: Likely a read error: the CDR3 ends without its conserved phenylalanine or tryptophan. The DNA is omitted, as the CDR3 cannot be located on it reliably, and the CDR3 follows TCRdb's listing. This chain joins TRBV24-1 and TRBJ2-5; TRBD1 is the table's D call, not checked against the DNA. CDR1 and CDR2 (germline): KGHDR, SFDVKD. The CDR3 is 13 amino acids long, termini counted. This CDR3 is CATSDSIGTIQNT.

This clonotype was detected many times. The genes are TRBV20-1 and TRBJ1-6; D unresolved. V gave up 3 bases and J gave up 5 bases, with 8 bases separating them. Germline V gene sequence: CDR1 DFQATT, CDR2 SNEGSKA (reference sequence). This CDR3 is built from 13 residues. For the CDR3, the DNA is TGCAGTGCTAGTCGGTCGGATAATTCACCCCTCCACTTT. Translating it yields CSASRSDNSPLHF.

This clonotype was recorded a few times. The chain carries TRBV7-8 and TRBJ1-5; 9 nucleotides agree with TRBD1. V trimming: 5 bases; J trimming: 14 bases; junction bases outside the gene matches: 16. This CDR3 spans 15 amino acids. Per the germline V gene, CDR1 is SGHVS and CDR2 is FQNEAQ. The CDR3 spells CASSDLSGQGGHEHF. CDR3 DNA sequence: TGTGCCAGCAGCGACTTATCGGGACAGGGTGGCCACGAGCATTTT.

CDR3 sequence reads: CASSSERNTGELFF. The CDR3 nucleotides read TGTGCCAGCAGCTCGGAACGGAACACCGGGGAGCTGTTTTTT. This chain connects TRBV12-3 or TRBV12-4 to TRBJ2-2; D gene uncertain. V lost 6 bases and J 1 base, leaving 9 bases between the germline ends. The CDR3 spans 14 residues.

This clonotype was seen repeatedly, ten times or more. The chain employs TRBV7-2 and TRBJ2-7; weak D call: TRBD1 (5 bases). The CDR3 is made up of 17 amino acids. Trimming pared 1 base from V and 2 bases from J, leaving 18 bases between. Germline loops: CDR1 SGHTA, CDR2 FQGNSA. DNA of the CDR3: TGTGCCAGCAGCTTAGGATCGGACACTACTTCACCCTACGAGCAGTACTTC. Protein sequence: CASSLGSDTTSPYEQYF.

The chain employs TRBV20-1 and TRBJ1-3; maybe TRBD1 (5 bases). CDR3 length: 13 amino acids. Germline lookup yields CDR1 DFQATT and CDR2 SNEGSKA (reference sequence). CDR3 in amino acids: CSARVRGLNTIYF. CDR3 in DNA: TGCAGCGCCCGAGTTAGGGGCTTGAACACCATATATTTT.

There are many counts of this clonotype. The chain employs TRBV2 and TRBJ2-2; D is perhaps TRBD2 (5 bases). V lost 3 bases and J lost 4, with 12 bases in between. Germline V gives CDR1 SNHLY, CDR2 FYNNEI. The CDR3 is 15 amino acids. CDR3 amino acids: CASSDPRGSTGELFF. DNA for the CDR3: TGTGCCAGCAGTGATCCCAGAGGGAGCACCGGGGAGCTGTTTTTT. The full variable domain, rest sourced from reference TRBV2 and TRBJ2-2, is EPEVTQTPSHQVTQMGQEVILRCVPISNHLYFYWYRQILGQKVEFLVSFYNNEISEKSEIFDDQFSVERPDGSNFTLKIRSTKLEDSAMYFCASSDPRGSTGELFFGEGSRLTVL.

The CDR3 sequence is CSARPGSEAFF. The CDR3 DNA reads as TGCAGTGCTAGACCGGGCAGTGAAGCTTTCTTT. This sequence joins TRBV20-1 and TRBJ1-1, with D unclear. There are 11 residues in the CDR3. Trimming shortened V by 2 bases and J by 7 bases, and 8 bases separated the two germline ends. Looked up from germline, CDR1 is DFQATT and CDR2 is SNEGSKA (reference sequence).

This clonotype appeared many times. V gene TRBV9 combines with J gene TRBJ1-1; D not certain. The germline V and J ends were trimmed by 0 bases and 3 bases, with 12 bases remaining between them. The CDR3 has 15 amino acids. From germline, CDR1 is SGDLS and CDR2 YYNGEE. CDR3 region: CASSVAGDRDTEAFF. The DNA of the CDR3 is TGTGCCAGCAGCGTAGCTGGGGATAGGGACACTGAAGCTTTCTTT.

This clonotype has just one count. The chain has TRBV2 and TRBJ2-1; a weak D match, TRBD2 (5 bases). CDR1 SNHLY and CDR2 FYNNEI come from the germline V gene. The CDR3 runs 12 residues. Trimming cost V 8 bases and J 8 bases, with 13 bases left between them. The CDR3 sequence: CASRTGLDEQFF. DNA for the CDR3: TGTGCCAGCCGCACGGGGTTGGATGAGCAGTTCTTC.

The rearrangement uses TRBV6-1 and TRBJ1-6, with 8 bases matching TRBD1. V shed 6 bases and J 10 bases; nucleotides not matched to a gene: 5. The CDR3 totals 13 residues. Germline CDR1 is MNHNS and CDR2 is SASEGT. The CDR3 nucleotides read TGTGCCAGCAGGGCCGCAGGGGGCTCACCCCTCCACTTT. This translates into CASRAAGGSPLHF.